This T cell receptor (beta chain) came from a study of cytomegalovirus exposure and HLA in healthy donors. Regarding the study as a whole: An assumption of roughly uniform sequencing depth across donors underlay the presence/absence analyses.

Turning to this clone: Antigen unknown.

This PCR relied on a set of 60 Vbeta primers and 13 Jbeta primers. Some clones are missing from TCRdb's copy, which holds only in-frame ones; the method was immunoSEQ multiplex PCR. The sample records over 150,000 clones, roughly four fifths being singletons. Trimming shortened V by 5 bases and J by 6 bases, and 15 bases separated the two germline ends. The CDR3 has 14 amino acids. CDR1 SGHAT and CDR2 FQNNGV come from the germline V gene. The sequencing sample was made of PBMCs. The rearrangement uses TRBV11-2 and TRBJ2-3; a possible D gene is TRBD2 (6 bases). The source of this sequence is a man in his late teens or twenties in good health and CMV-seronegative. The CDR3 nucleotides are TGTGCCAGCAGCCCCCGGGACTTCGCGGATACGCAGTATTTT. Protein: CASSPRDFADTQYF.